Following are 8 T cell receptor beta chains from one sample sequenced in a study of cytomegalovirus exposure and HLA in healthy donors. This PCR relied on a set of 60 Vbeta primers and 13 Jbeta primers. The assay was immunoSEQ multiplex PCR, and TCRdb's table has in-frame clones only and misses some. The table shows 110,000 to 150,000 clones, with 75% occurring only once. What was sequenced was PBMCs. The receptors were sampled from a man aged 30 to 39 in good health and CMV-seronegative.

The J gene is TRBJ2-2, the V gene TRBV18, with TRBD1 identical over 10 bases. Per germline, CDR1 KGHSH and CDR2 LQKENI. V was clipped by 3 bases and J by 4 bases; unmatched bases: 2. The CDR3 consists of 15 residues. The CDR3 sequence is CASSPGQGSTGELFF. The CDR3 DNA follows: TGTGCCAGCTCACCGGGACAGGGGTCCACCGGGGAGCTGTTTTTT.

CDR3 protein: CASSLAQGFGTEAFF. In nucleotides, the CDR3 is TGTGCCAGCAGCTTAGCCCAGGGGTTCGGAACTGAAGCTTTCTTT. The rearrangement joins TRBV7-2 to TRBJ1-1; possibly TRBD1 for D (6 bases). This CDR3 spans 15 amino acids. Deletions cut 0 bases from V and 5 bases from J, with 13 bases between. Germline values: CDR1 SGHTA, CDR2 FQGNSA.

This clone showed up just once. This rearrangement joins TRBV12-5 to TRBJ2-3; 7 bases fit TRBD1. The CDR3 totals 15 residues. Trimming took 1 base from V and 2 from J; bases not matched to a gene: 3. The germline V gene has CDR1 LGHNT and CDR2 FRNRAP. CDR3 amino acids: CASGLGQGVTDTQYF. CDR3 nucleotide sequence: TGTGCTAGTGGTTTGGGGCAGGGGGTCACAGATACGCAGTATTTT.

In its sample, this clone was seen a few times. The chain uses TRBV5-1 and TRBJ1-5, with D unclear. The CDR3 is made up of 13 amino acids. Germline CDR1 reads SGHRS; CDR2 reads YFSETQ. Trimming took off 4 bases at V and 5 bases at J, with 10 bases between the two ends. The CDR3 spells CASSPDLDQPQHF. The CDR3 DNA sequence: TGCGCCAGCAGCCCGGACTTGGATCAGCCCCAGCATTTT.

The J gene is TRBJ1-5, the V gene TRBV6-5; a weak D match, TRBD1 (6 bases). The CDR3 is 15 residues long. The V gene lost 0 bases and the J gene lost 6 bases, with 12 bases spanning the gap. CDR1 MNHEY and CDR2 SVGAGI come from the germline V gene. CDR3 nucleotide sequence: TGTGCCAGCAGTTACTCGTCAACAGGGTCTCAGCCCCAGCATTTT. Protein: CASSYSSTGSQPQHF.

The chain combines TRBV19 with TRBJ1-2, with 7 positions matching TRBD1. The CDR3 totals 15 residues. V shed 7 bases and J 3 bases; nucleotides not matched to a gene: 11. Germline loops: CDR1 LNHDA, CDR2 SQIVND (reference sequence). CDR3 region: CASKMTGMGYYGYTF. CDR3 DNA sequence: TGTGCCAGTAAGATGACAGGGATGGGTTACTATGGCTACACCTTC. Based on the CDR3 plus reference TRBV19 and TRBJ1-2, the full variable domain is DGGITQSPKYLFRKEGQNVTLSCEQNLNHDAMYWYRQDPGQGLRLIYYSQIVNDFQKGDIAEGYSVSREKKESFPLTVTSAQKNPTAFYLCASKMTGMGYYGYTFGSGTRLTVV.

This clone was detected only a few times. V is TRBV14 and J is TRBJ1-6; D gene uncertain. Trimming cost V 6 bases and J 6 bases, with 9 bases left between them. CDR3 size: 13 residues. Germline V gene lookup returns CDR1 SGHDN and CDR2 FVKESK. The CDR3 DNA reads TGTGCCAGCAGTCTGAATAGTAATTCACCCCTCCACTTT. Translating it yields CASSLNSNSPLHF.

The CDR3 DNA follows: TGTGCCAGCAGCCACCAGGGGGCTAGCACAGATACGCAGTATTTT. This translates into CASSHQGASTDTQYF. The J gene is TRBJ2-3, the V gene TRBV5-8; 8 nucleotides line up with TRBD1. Unmatched junction bases numbered 4, after V lost 4 bases and J lost 0 bases. CDR1 is SGHTS, CDR2 YDEGEE, per germline. This CDR3 comprises 15 residues.